The 15 T cell receptor beta chains reported below all come from one sample, sequenced in a study of shared clonotypes between healthy human individuals. Terminally differentiated effector memory CD45RA+ cells were excluded by CCR7 positive selection of CD45RO-negative cells. Sequenced by immunoSEQ multiplex PCR; TCRdb stores in-frame clones only, minus some. The sample records around 560,000 clones, approximately 95% being singletons. The sequenced sample was naive CD8+ T cells sorted from blood. The receptors were sampled from a young woman in good health.

The gene calls are TRBV4-2 and TRBJ2-1, with D hard to call. V dropped 1 base and J dropped 0 bases, with 10 bases sitting between them. Germline V lookup: CDR1 LGHNA, CDR2 YNFKEQ. The CDR3 runs 16 residues. The CDR3 here is CASSQALRSSYNEQFF. The CDR3 region has the DNA TGTGCCAGCAGCCAAGCCCTGCGGAGCTCCTACAATGAGCAGTTCTTC.

The CDR3 loop is CASSLGRGGNNEQFF. DNA for the CDR3: TGTGCCAGCAGCTTAGGCAGGGGAGGTAATAATGAGCAGTTCTTC. The chain employs TRBV7-3 and TRBJ2-1; TRBD1 or TRBD2 may be the D gene (6 bases each). The CDR3 totals 15 residues. Looked up from germline, CDR1 is SGHTA and CDR2 is FQGTGA. Trimming pared 2 bases from V and 7 bases from J, leaving 15 bases between.

For this clone: This sample includes further DNA sequences coding for the same CDR3. The CDR3: CASSLVSNEQFF. The CDR3 DNA is TGTGCCAGCAGCTTAGTTTCTAATGAGCAGTTCTTC. The V call is TRBV11-2, the J call TRBJ2-1; D is unresolved. The CDR3 contains 12 residues. Trimming cost V 1 base and J 7 bases, with 5 bases left between them. Germline V lookup: CDR1 SGHAT, CDR2 FQNNGV.

This rearrangement joins TRBV18 to TRBJ2-5, with D possibly TRBD1 on 6 matching bases. Trimming took off 3 bases at V and 5 bases at J, with 13 bases between the two ends. The CDR3 is made up of 14 amino acids. Germline V CDR1 and CDR2: KGHSH, LQKENI. For the CDR3, the DNA is TGTGCCAGCTCACCTGCGACAGGTGGGGAGACCCAGTACTTC. Residues: CASSPATGGETQYF.

The chain combines TRBV7-9 with TRBJ2-1; D is unclear. The germline V gene has CDR1 SEHNR and CDR2 FQNEAQ (reference sequence). V lost 1 base to trimming and J lost 0 bases, with 7 bases between them. CDR3 size: 15 residues. The CDR3 protein is CASSLGSTSYNEQFF. The CDR3 region has the DNA TGTGCCAGCAGCTTAGGGTCCACCTCCTACAATGAGCAGTTCTTC.

The chain has TRBV19 and TRBJ1-2; D perhaps matches TRBD1 (5 bases). The CDR3 extends over 13 amino acids. Trimming cost V 8 bases and J 7 bases, with 17 bases left between them. CDR1 LNHDA and CDR2 SQIVND come from the germline V gene (reference sequence). CDR3 loop: CASSDTNMGGYTF. The CDR3 region has the DNA TGTGCCAGTTCGGACACCAATATGGGTGGCTACACCTTC.

The chain couples TRBV5-4 to TRBJ1-4; tentatively, D is TRBD1 (5 bases). Germline CDR1 SGHNT, CDR2 YYREEE (reference sequence). Trimming took off 5 bases at V and 1 base at J, with 9 bases between the two ends. The CDR3 spans 14 residues. The CDR3 is CASRRGGTNEKLFF. In nucleotides, the CDR3 is TGTGCCAGCAGACGCGGGGGAACTAATGAAAAACTGTTTTTT. The full variable domain, in which reference TRBV5-4 and TRBJ1-4 provide the parts outside the CDR3, is ETGVTQSPTHLIKTRGQQVTLRCSSQSGHNTVSWYQQALGQGPQFIFQYYREEENGRGNFPPRFSGLQFPNYSSELNVNALELDDSALYLCASRRGGTNEKLFFGSGTQLSVL.

This clone was counted once. The chain uses TRBV5-1 and TRBJ2-7; the match to TRBD1 covers 12 bases. The CDR3 consists of 14 residues. Germline CDR1 and CDR2: SGHRS and YFSETQ. V was clipped by 7 bases and J by 5 bases; unmatched bases: 7. The CDR3 loop is CASESGTGGDEQYF. Here the CDR3 DNA reads TGCGCCAGCGAATCCGGGACAGGGGGCGACGAGCAGTACTTC.

The CDR3 sequence is CASSGSGSGSVDTQYF. In nucleotides, the CDR3 is TGTGCCAGCAGCGGGAGCGGGAGTGGGAGTGTAGATACGCAGTATTTT. V and J are TRBV7-8 and TRBJ2-3; 8 nucleotides match TRBD2. This CDR3 spans 16 amino acids. The V gene's germline CDR1 is SGHVS and CDR2 FQNEAQ. With 5 bases clipped from V and 5 bases from J, the junction kept 12 bases outside the gene matches.

In regard to this clone: Other DNA sequences in this sample translate to the same CDR3. The gene calls are TRBV27 and TRBJ2-7, with TRBD2 matching 7 bases. Unmatched junction bases numbered 2, after V lost 2 bases and J lost 4 bases. The CDR3 spans 13 residues. The germline gives CDR1 MNHEY, CDR2 SMNVEV (reference sequence). CDR3 protein: CASSLAGDYEQYF. DNA for the CDR3: TGTGCCAGCAGTTTAGCGGGAGATTACGAGCAGTACTTC.

The gene calls are TRBV28 and TRBJ1-1; 7 bases agree with TRBD1. The junction had 10 bases not matched to a gene; V was cut back by 5 bases and J by 1 base. The germline V gene has CDR1 MDHEN and CDR2 SYDVKM. The CDR3 is made up of 16 amino acids. The CDR3 here is CASSIPLGGRNTEAFF. The CDR3 DNA follows: TGTGCCAGCAGTATTCCTCTAGGGGGCCGGAACACTGAAGCTTTCTTT.

V usage is TRBV2 and J usage is TRBJ2-7; D uncertain. The germline gives CDR1 SNHLY, CDR2 FYNNEI. V lost 6 bases and J lost 7, with 25 bases in between. CDR3 length equals 16 residues. The CDR3: CASRTHPRSWLEEQYF. DNA of the CDR3: TGTGCCAGCAGAACCCACCCTAGGTCGTGGTTGGAGGAGCAGTACTTC.

V and J are TRBV9 and TRBJ2-7; 11 bases are shared with TRBD1. Germline V gives CDR1 SGDLS, CDR2 YYNGEE. With V trimmed by 4 bases and J by 3 bases, 9 bases remained unmatched. The CDR3 consists of 16 residues. The CDR3 DNA is TGTGCCAGCAGCATCCGCCCGGGGACAGGGGGCTACGAGCAGTACTTC. This sequence encodes CASSIRPGTGGYEQYF.

This chain joins TRBV7-9 and TRBJ2-7; TRBD2 matches at 7 bases. V gave up 5 bases and J gave up 4 bases; unmatched junction bases: 8. The CDR3 consists of 14 residues. Germline V gene data show CDR1 as SEHNR and CDR2 as FQNEAQ (reference sequence). CDR3 residues: CASSPGTTEYEQYF. The CDR3 nucleotides are TGTGCCAGCAGCCCCGGGACTACTGAATACGAGCAGTACTTC.

The chain combines TRBV5-6 with TRBJ1-5, with D possibly matching TRBD1 (6 bases). The CDR3 is 15 amino acids. V lost 0 bases and J lost 0, with 7 bases in between. Germline assignment: CDR1 SGHDT and CDR2 YYEEEE. The CDR3 loop reads CASSLGGGSNQPQHF. CDR3 bases: TGTGCCAGCAGCTTGGGAGGGGGTAGCAATCAGCCCCAGCATTTT.